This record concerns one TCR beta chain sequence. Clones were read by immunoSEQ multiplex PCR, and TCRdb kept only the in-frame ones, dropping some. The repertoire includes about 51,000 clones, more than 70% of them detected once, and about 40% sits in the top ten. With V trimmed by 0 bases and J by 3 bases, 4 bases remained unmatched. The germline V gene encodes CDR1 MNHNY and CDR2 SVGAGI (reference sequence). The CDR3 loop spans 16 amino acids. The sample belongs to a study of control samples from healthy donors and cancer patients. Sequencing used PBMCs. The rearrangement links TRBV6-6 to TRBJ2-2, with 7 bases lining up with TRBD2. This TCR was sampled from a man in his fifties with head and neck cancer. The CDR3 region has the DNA TGTGCCAGCAGTTACTCGGTGGGGGGGGACACCGGGGAGCTGTTTTTT. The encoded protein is CASSYSVGGDTGELFF.